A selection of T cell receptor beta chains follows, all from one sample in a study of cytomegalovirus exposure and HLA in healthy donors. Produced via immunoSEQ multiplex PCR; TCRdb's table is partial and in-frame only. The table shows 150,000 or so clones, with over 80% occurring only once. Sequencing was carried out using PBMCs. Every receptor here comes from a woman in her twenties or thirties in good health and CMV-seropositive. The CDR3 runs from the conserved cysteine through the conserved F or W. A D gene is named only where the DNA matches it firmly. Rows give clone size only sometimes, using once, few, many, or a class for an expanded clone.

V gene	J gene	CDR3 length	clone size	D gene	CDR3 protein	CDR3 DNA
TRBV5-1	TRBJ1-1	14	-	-	CASSLGSGDTEAFF	TGCGCCAGCAGCCTGGGTTCGGGGGACACTGAAGCTTTCTTT
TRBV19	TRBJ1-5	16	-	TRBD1	CASSADRAYSNQPQHF	TGTGCCAGTAGTGCCGACAGGGCGTATAGCAATCAGCCCCAGCATTTT
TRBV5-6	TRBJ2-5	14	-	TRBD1	CASSETGMRETQYF	TGTGCCAGCAGCGAGACAGGGATGCGGGAGACCCAGTACTTC
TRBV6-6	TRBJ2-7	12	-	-	CASSYEAIEQYF	TGTGCCAGCAGTTACGAGGCGATCGAGCAGTACTTC
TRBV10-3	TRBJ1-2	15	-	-	CAIKVTHPGAAGYTF	TGTGCCATCAAAGTTACCCACCCAGGGGCTGCTGGCTACACCTTC
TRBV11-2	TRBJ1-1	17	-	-	CASSLQGTGFMNTEAFF	TGTGCCAGCAGCTTACAGGGGACGGGATTCATGAACACTGAAGCTTTCTTT
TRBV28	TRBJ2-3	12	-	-	CASSPHTDTQYF	TGTGCCAGCAGTCCCCACACAGATACGCAGTATTTT
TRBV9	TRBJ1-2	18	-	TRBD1	CASSAIGHGTGFRYGYTF	TGTGCCAGCAGCGCCATTGGCCACGGGACAGGGTTTCGGTATGGCTACACCTTC
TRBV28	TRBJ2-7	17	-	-	CASSLLGRGPFAYEQYF	TGTGCCAGCAGTTTATTGGGGAGAGGGCCTTTCGCCTACGAGCAGTACTTC
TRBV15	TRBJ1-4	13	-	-	CATSSLRGEKLFF	TGTGCCACCAGCAGTCTGCGGGGAGAAAAACTGTTTTTT
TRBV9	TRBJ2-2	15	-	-	CASSVGGVNTGELFF	TGTGCCAGCAGCGTAGGGGGGGTGAACACCGGGGAGCTGTTTTTT
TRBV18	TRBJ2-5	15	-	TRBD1	CASSPITGTVETQYF	TGTGCCAGCTCTCCAATAACCGGGACAGTAGAGACCCAGTACTTC
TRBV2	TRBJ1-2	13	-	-	CASSWDSEDGYTF	TGTGCCAGCAGTTGGGACTCCGAGGATGGCTACACCTTC
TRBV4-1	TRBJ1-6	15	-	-	CASNPQQSYNSPLHF	TGCGCCAGCAACCCCCAACAGAGTTATAATTCACCCCTCCACTTT
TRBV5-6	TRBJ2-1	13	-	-	CASSLALTNEQFF	TGTGCCAGCAGCTTGGCCCTAACCAATGAGCAGTTCTTC
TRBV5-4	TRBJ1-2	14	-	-	CASSFPQGKGGYTF	TGTGCCAGCAGCTTCCCCCAGGGGAAAGGTGGCTACACCTTC
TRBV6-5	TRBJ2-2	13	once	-	CASSGGNTGELFF	TGTGCCAGCAGCGGGGGAAACACCGGGGAGCTGTTTTTT
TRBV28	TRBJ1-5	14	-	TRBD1	CASTSGTGHQPQHF	TGTGCCAGTACATCCGGGACAGGTCATCAGCCCCAGCATTTT
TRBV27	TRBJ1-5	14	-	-	CASSLGNSNQPQHF	TGTGCCAGCAGTTTGGGCAATAGCAATCAGCCCCAGCATTTT
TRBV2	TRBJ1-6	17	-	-	CASSEAGRGYHNSPLHF	TGTGCCAGCAGTGAGGCGGGCAGGGGATACCATAATTCACCCCTCCACTTT
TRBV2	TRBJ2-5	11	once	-	CASRARGTQYF	TGTGCCAGCAGGGCACGGGGGACCCAGTACTTC
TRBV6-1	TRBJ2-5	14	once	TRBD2	CASSLAGGQETQYF	TGTGCCAGCAGTTTAGCGGGGGGTCAAGAGACCCAGTACTTC
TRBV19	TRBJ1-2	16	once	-	CASSTSFWGGYYGYTF	TGTGCCAGTAGTACCTCTTTCTGGGGAGGCTACTATGGCTACACCTTC
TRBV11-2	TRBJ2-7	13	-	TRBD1	CASSYGQGYEQYF	TGTGCCAGCAGCTACGGACAGGGCTACGAGCAGTACTTC
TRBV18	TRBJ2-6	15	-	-	CASSPGGSGANVLTF	TGTGCCAGCTCACCGGGGGGCTCTGGGGCCAACGTCCTGACTTTC
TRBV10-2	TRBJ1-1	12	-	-	CASSYSLSEAFF	TGCGCCAGCAGTTACAGTTTGTCTGAAGCTTTCTTT
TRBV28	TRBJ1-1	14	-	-	CASSLNIKNTEAFF	TGTGCCAGCAGTTTAAACATCAAGAACACTGAAGCTTTCTTT
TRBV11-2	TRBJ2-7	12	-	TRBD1	CASSPGGWEQYF	TGTGCCAGCAGCCCAGGGGGCTGGGAGCAGTACTTC
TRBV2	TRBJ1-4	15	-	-	CASSRRGITNEKLFF	TGTGCCAGCAGTCGGCGGGGGATAACTAATGAAAAACTGTTTTTT
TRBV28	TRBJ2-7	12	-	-	CASSRPDTEQYF	TGTGCCAGCAGTAGGCCCGACACCGAGCAGTACTTC
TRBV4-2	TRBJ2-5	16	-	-	CASSQDLAPARETQYF	TGTGCCAGCAGCCAAGATTTGGCTCCCGCCCGAGAGACCCAGTACTTC
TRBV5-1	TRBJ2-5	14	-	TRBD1	CASSGDRRPETQYF	TGCGCCAGCAGCGGGGACAGACGCCCAGAGACCCAGTACTTC
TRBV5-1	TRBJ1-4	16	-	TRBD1	CASSLVFGQGREKLFF	TGCGCCAGCAGCTTGGTATTCGGACAGGGAAGGGAAAAACTGTTTTTT
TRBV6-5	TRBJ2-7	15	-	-	CASRPTGRGTYEQYF	TGTGCCAGCAGACCCACAGGGAGAGGAACCTACGAGCAGTACTTC
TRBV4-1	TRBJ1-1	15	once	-	CASSQDSERVESRFF	TGCGCCAGCAGCCAAGATTCTGAGAGGGTGGAATCGAGGTTCTTT
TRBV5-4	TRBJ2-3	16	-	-	CASSTRMGRGTDTQYF	TGTGCCAGCAGCACCAGGATGGGCAGGGGCACAGATACGCAGTATTTT
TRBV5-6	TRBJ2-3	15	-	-	CASSSGLSSTDTQYF	TGTGCCAGCAGCTCGGGACTCTCTAGCACAGATACGCAGTATTTT
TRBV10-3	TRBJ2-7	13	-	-	CAIGARELSEQYF	TGTGCCATCGGCGCCCGGGAGCTCAGCGAGCAGTACTTC
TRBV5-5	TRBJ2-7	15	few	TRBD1	CASSFAGGPSYEQYF	TGTGCCAGCAGCTTTGCAGGGGGCCCCTCCTACGAGCAGTACTTC
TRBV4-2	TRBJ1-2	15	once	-	CASSQEWGEEYGYTF	TGTGCCAGCAGCCAAGAGTGGGGAGAGGAATATGGCTACACCTTC
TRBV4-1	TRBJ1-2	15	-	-	CASSLSRTVDYGYTF	TGCGCCAGCAGCCTTTCTCGGACAGTCGATTATGGCTACACCTTC
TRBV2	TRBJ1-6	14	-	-	CASGGAGRGSPLHF	TGTGCCAGCGGAGGGGCGGGACGGGGTTCACCCCTCCACTTT
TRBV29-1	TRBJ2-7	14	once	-	CSVGDGGGAYEQYF	TGCAGCGTTGGGGATGGAGGGGGCGCTTACGAGCAGTACTTC
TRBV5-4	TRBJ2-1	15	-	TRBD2	CASSWTLGGPVEQFF	TGTGCCAGCAGCTGGACACTGGGAGGGCCGGTTGAGCAGTTCTTC
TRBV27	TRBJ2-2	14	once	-	CAARQGLYTGELFF	TGTGCCGCGCGGCAGGGCTTATACACCGGGGAGCTGTTTTTT
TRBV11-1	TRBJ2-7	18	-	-	CASSKMGLAEGGIYEQYF	TGTGCCAGCAGCAAAATGGGTCTAGCGGAGGGGGGTATCTACGAGCAGTACTTC
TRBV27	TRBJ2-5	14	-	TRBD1	CARPQQGAGETQYF	TGTGCCAGGCCCCAACAGGGGGCCGGGGAGACCCAGTACTTC
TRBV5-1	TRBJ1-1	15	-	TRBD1	CASSLGGGMNTEAFF	TGCGCCAGCAGCTTGGGAGGGGGCATGAACACTGAAGCTTTCTTT
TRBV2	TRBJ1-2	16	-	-	CASSERQAGGGYGYTF	TGTGCCAGCAGTGAAAGGCAGGCGGGGGGTGGCTATGGCTACACCTTC
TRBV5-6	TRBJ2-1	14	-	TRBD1	CASSAPGQGLEQFF	TGTGCCAGCAGTGCCCCGGGACAGGGGCTTGAGCAGTTCTTC
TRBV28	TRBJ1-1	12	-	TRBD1	CASSVTGGRAFF	TGTGCCAGCAGTGTAACAGGGGGCAGGGCTTTCTTT
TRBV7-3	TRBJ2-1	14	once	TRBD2	CASSQTSGNNEQFF	TGTGCCAGCAGTCAGACTAGCGGGAACAATGAGCAGTTCTTC
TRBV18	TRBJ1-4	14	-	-	CASSPDSRPEKLFF	TGTGCCAGCTCCCCGGACAGTCGGCCGGAAAAACTGTTTTTT